The 2 T cell receptor beta chains below all came from one sample that was sequenced in a study of shared clonotypes between healthy human individuals. Method: immunoSEQ multiplex PCR; TCRdb's copy keeps in-frame clones and lacks some. Seen here are 1.5 million to 2.5 million clones, about 94% observed once, and the top ten hold 1.2%. Naivety among CD8 cells was defined by CD45RO negativity and positive CCR7 selection, thereby excluding terminally differentiated effector memory CD45RA+ cells. Sequenced input: naive CD8+ T cells sorted from blood. These receptors were taken from a man in his late teens or twenties in good health.

The rearrangement joins TRBV2 to TRBJ1-1, with 7 bases aligning to TRBD1. The CDR3 has 15 residues. Germline values: CDR1 SNHLY, CDR2 FYNNEI. V was clipped by 3 bases and J by 1 base; unmatched bases: 5. Written as DNA, the CDR3 is TGTGCCAGCAGTGATCTCGGACAGGAGAACACTGAAGCTTTCTTT. It translates to CASSDLGQENTEAFF.

The chain employs TRBV6-5 and TRBJ2-2; possibly TRBD2 for D (6 bases). Trimming shortened V by 4 bases and J by 6 bases, and 15 bases separated the two germline ends. CDR3 size: 15 residues. Germline loops: CDR1 MNHEY, CDR2 SVGAGI. Here the CDR3 reads CASSSRRGEAGELFF. The CDR3 coding sequence is TGTGCCAGCAGTTCTAGACGCGGGGAAGCCGGGGAGCTGTTTTTT.